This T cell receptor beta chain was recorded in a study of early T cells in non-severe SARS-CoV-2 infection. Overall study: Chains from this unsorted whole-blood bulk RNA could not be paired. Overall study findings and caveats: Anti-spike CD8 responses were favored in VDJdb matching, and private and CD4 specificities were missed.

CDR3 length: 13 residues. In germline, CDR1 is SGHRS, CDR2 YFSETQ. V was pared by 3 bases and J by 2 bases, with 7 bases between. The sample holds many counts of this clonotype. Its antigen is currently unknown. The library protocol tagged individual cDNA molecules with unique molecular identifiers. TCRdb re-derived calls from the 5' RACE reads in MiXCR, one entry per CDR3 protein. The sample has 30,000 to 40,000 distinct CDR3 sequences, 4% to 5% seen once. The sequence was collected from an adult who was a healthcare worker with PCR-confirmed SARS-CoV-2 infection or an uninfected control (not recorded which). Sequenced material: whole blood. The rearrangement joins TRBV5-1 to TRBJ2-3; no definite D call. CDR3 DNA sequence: TGCGCCAGCAGCTCTTATACCACAGATACGCAGTATTTT. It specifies CASSSYTTDTQYF.